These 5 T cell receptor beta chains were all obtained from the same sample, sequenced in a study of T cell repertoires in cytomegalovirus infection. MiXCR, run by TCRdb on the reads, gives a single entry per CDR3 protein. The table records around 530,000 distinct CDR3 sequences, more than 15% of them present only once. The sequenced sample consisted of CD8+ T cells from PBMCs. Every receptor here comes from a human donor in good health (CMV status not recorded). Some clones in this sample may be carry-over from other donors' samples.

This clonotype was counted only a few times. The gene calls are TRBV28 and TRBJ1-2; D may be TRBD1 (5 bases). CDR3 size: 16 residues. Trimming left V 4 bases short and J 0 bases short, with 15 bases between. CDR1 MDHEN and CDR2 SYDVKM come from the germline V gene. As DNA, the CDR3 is TGTGCCAGCAGTTACCCCCCCGGGGCACCTAACTATGGCTACACCTTC. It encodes CASSYPPGAPNYGYTF.

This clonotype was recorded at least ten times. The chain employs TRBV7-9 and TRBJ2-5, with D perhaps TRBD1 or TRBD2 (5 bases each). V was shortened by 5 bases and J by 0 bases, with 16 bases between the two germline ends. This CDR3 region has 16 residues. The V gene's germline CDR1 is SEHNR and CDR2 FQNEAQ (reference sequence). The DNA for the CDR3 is TGTGCCAGCAGCGTCGGGGCAGGGACGTACCAAGAGACCCAGTACTTC. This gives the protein CASSVGAGTYQETQYF.

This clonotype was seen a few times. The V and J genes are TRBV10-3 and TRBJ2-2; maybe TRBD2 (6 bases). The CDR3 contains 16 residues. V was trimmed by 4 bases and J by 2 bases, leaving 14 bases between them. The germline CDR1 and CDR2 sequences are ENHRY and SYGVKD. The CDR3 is CAISGELAVNTGELFF. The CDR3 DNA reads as TGTGCCATCAGTGGGGAACTAGCCGTTAACACCGGGGAGCTGTTTTTT.

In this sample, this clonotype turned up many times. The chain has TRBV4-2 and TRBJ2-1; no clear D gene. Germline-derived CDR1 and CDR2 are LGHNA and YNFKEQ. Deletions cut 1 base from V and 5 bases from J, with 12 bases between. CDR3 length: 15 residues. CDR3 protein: CASSQVEIGNNEQFF. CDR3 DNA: TGTGCCAGCAGCCAAGTGGAGATAGGGAACAATGAGCAGTTCTTC.

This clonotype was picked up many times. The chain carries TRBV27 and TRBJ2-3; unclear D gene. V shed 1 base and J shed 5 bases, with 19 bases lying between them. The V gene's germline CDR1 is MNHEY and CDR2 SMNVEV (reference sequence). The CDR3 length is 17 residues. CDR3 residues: CASSLYTGRKGKDTQYF. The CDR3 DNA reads TGTGCCAGCAGTTTATATACGGGCCGTAAGGGTAAAGATACGCAGTATTTT.